These T cell receptor beta chains were read from a single sample in a study of blood T cell repertoires in COVID-19. Sequencing used immunoSEQ multiplex PCR; TCRdb keeps in-frame clones, though not all of them. The sample yields approximately 60,000 clones, approximately 86% seen once. The material sequenced was peripheral blood. Every receptor here comes from an elderly woman with COVID-19, enrolled during active disease. Each CDR3 is given with its conserved first and last residue. The order of the fields is V gene, CDR3 length, clone size, J gene, D gene, CDR3 protein, CDR3 DNA. The D gene is left open where the match is weak. The size of a clone is reported for some rows only, either as once, few or many, or as a class for expanded clones.

TRBV9	16	-	TRBJ1-1	TRBD1	CASSVGTEGPRTEAFF	TGTGCCAGCAGCGTCGGGACAGAGGGCCCCCGGACTGAAGCTTTCTTT
TRBV7-6	15	-	TRBJ2-7	TRBD2	CASSLAGGGSYEQYF	TGTGCCAGCAGCTTGGCCGGGGGGGGCTCCTACGAGCAGTACTTC
TRBV9	16	-	TRBJ1-1	TRBD1	CASSVGATGGETEAFF	TGTGCCAGCAGCGTAGGGGCCACAGGGGGCGAAACTGAAGCTTTCTTT
TRBV6-5	12	-	TRBJ2-7	-	CAITEGAREQYF	TGTGCCATCACGGAGGGGGCGAGGGAGCAGTACTTC
TRBV5-6	16	few	TRBJ1-5	TRBD1	CASSSTGGLFNQPQHF	TGTGCCAGCAGCTCGACAGGGGGATTATTCAATCAGCCCCAGCATTTT
TRBV2	17	-	TRBJ1-5	-	CASSSRFEGDSNQPQHF	TGTGCCAGCAGTTCTCGTTTTGAGGGGGATAGCAATCAGCCCCAGCATTTT
TRBV30	14	-	TRBJ1-2	-	CAWSADWAGDGYTF	TGTGCCTGGAGTGCCGATTGGGCAGGGGACGGCTACACCTTC
TRBV5-4	16	-	TRBJ1-4	-	CASSLKRDTTNEKLFF	TGTGCCAGCAGCTTGAAACGGGACACAACTAATGAAAAACTGTTTTTT
TRBV5-1	16	-	TRBJ2-1	TRBD2	CASSSRAASGGGEQFF	TGCGCCAGCAGCTCACGGGCGGCTAGCGGTGGGGGTGAGCAGTTCTTC
TRBV3-1/TRBV3-2	16	-	TRBJ1-1	-	CASSQEAGAPNTEAFF	TGTGCCAGCAGCCAAGAGGCAGGGGCCCCGAACACTGAAGCTTTCTTT
TRBV12-5	17	-	TRBJ2-2	-	CASGLSMRARETGELFF	TGTGCTAGTGGTTTGTCTATGCGGGCGAGAGAAACCGGGGAGCTGTTTTTT